A single sample is the source of the 11 T cell receptor beta chains below, sequenced in a study of blood T cell repertoires in COVID-19 (dated by TCRdb to about 2020). Library creation used the immunoSEQ multiplex PCR assay. This immuneACCESS table, as held by TCRdb, lists in-frame sequences with V and J called but not all clones. Of the missing ones, under half trace to an unresolved V gene in checked studies; the others have no known cause. In all, the sample holds under 250,000 clones, and more than 75% of those were seen once. The ten largest clones represent less than 15% of the sample. Sequencing input: peripheral blood. The receptor set was obtained from a woman aged 40 to 55 with acute or convalescent COVID-19.

V is TRBV10-3 and J is TRBJ2-1, with 7 bases that match TRBD2. The CDR3 has 14 amino acids. V shed 7 bases and J 0 bases; nucleotides not matched to a gene: 3. Germline V gene data show CDR1 as ENHRY and CDR2 as SYGVKD. CDR3 nucleotides: TGTGCCATCACCCGGACTAGCTCCTACAATGAGCAGTTCTTC. It translates to CAITRTSSYNEQFF.

The chain employs TRBV6-6 and TRBJ1-1; 8 bases align to TRBD1. J lost 7 bases, V lost 2 bases, and 6 bases had no gene match. Germline V CDR1 and CDR2: MNHNY, SVGAGI (reference sequence). The CDR3 consists of 14 residues. CDR3 sequence: CASSYGQGGFEAFF. DNA for the CDR3: TGTGCCAGCAGTTACGGACAGGGAGGGTTTGAAGCTTTCTTT.

V is TRBV15 and J is TRBJ1-3, with TRBD1 matching over 7 bases. Germline trimming cut 2 bases from V and 1 base from J; bases unmatched to any gene: 5. Germline V gene lookup returns CDR1 LNHNV and CDR2 YYDKDF (reference sequence). This CDR3 contains 16 residues. This CDR3 reads CATSRYRGGSGNTIYF. The CDR3 region has the DNA TGTGCCACCAGCAGATACAGGGGAGGATCTGGAAACACCATATATTTT.

This clone was counted only a few times. This chain joins TRBV7-2 and TRBJ1-6, with D uncertain. CDR1 SGHTA and CDR2 FQGNSA come from the germline V gene. V dropped 1 base and J dropped 0 bases, with 4 bases sitting between them. The CDR3 consists of 15 residues. The CDR3, as DNA: TGTGCCAGCAGCTTAGACAGCTCCTATAATTCACCCCTCCACTTT. Translation: CASSLDSSYNSPLHF.

This clone is medium-sized (0.01 to 0.1%) by share. The chain employs TRBV4-1 and TRBJ1-1; 10 bases agree with TRBD1. Unmatched junction bases numbered 11, after V lost 0 bases and J lost 4 bases. This CDR3 has 18 amino acids. CDR1 MGHRA and CDR2 YSYEKL come from the germline V gene. CDR3 protein: CASSQDRVGTGAFTEAFF. The CDR3 region has the DNA TGCGCCAGCAGCCAAGACCGGGTAGGGACAGGGGCTTTCACTGAAGCTTTCTTT.

V is TRBV7-6 and J is TRBJ1-4; 8 bases align to TRBD1. V trimming: 1 base; J trimming: 5 bases; junction bases outside the gene matches: 9. Germline V gene lookup returns CDR1 SGHVS and CDR2 FNYEAQ. This CDR3 has 17 residues. The CDR3 is CASSLGTGRSPNEKLFF. Written as DNA, the CDR3 is TGTGCCAGCAGCTTAGGGACAGGGCGGAGCCCGAATGAAAAACTGTTTTTT.

The table lists this clone with a count of one. The genes are TRBV27 and TRBJ2-7, with D perhaps TRBD1 (6 bases). The CDR3 is 14 residues long. Germline lookup yields CDR1 MNHEY and CDR2 SMNVEV (reference sequence). The germline V and J ends were trimmed by 7 bases and 3 bases, with 16 bases remaining between them. The CDR3 coding sequence is TGTGCCAGCAAAGGACAGATCGGATTCTACGAGCAGTACTTC. Translating gives CASKGQIGFYEQYF.

V is TRBV19 and J is TRBJ1-5, with D unclear. Germline CDR1 and CDR2: LNHDA and SQIVND (reference sequence). V lost 5 bases and J lost 0, with 26 bases in between. This CDR3 contains 20 residues. The chain's CDR3 is CASSQVRGFTRGSSNQPQHF. CDR3 nucleotide sequence: TGTGCCAGTAGTCAAGTGAGAGGATTTACGAGAGGTTCTAGCAATCAGCCCCAGCATTTT.

J is TRBJ1-1 and V is TRBV6-6; no firm D call. CDR3 length: 13 amino acids. Trimming stripped 6 bases from V and 6 bases from J, with 14 bases between. The germline CDR1 and CDR2 sequences are MNHNY and SVGAGI (reference sequence). The CDR3 reads CASSGIITPEAFF. The DNA of the CDR3 is TGTGCCAGCAGCGGTATCATCACCCCTGAAGCTTTCTTT.

J is TRBJ2-4 and V is TRBV5-1; D not resolved. CDR1 is SGHRS, CDR2 YFSETQ, per germline. There are 13 residues in the CDR3. Trimming cost V 1 base and J 13 bases, with 15 bases left between them. CDR3 amino acids: CASSLIPPYPQYF. As DNA, the CDR3 is TGCGCCAGCAGCTTGATCCCACCCTACCCCCAGTACTTC.

The chain is built from TRBV11-2 and TRBJ2-1; D might be TRBD2 (6 bases). With 4 bases removed from V and 4 bases from J, the gap between germline ends came to 23 bases. The CDR3 consists of 18 residues. CDR1 is SGHAT and CDR2 is FQNNGV in the germline V gene. For the CDR3, the DNA is TGTGCCAGCAGCTCAGCCGGGCCTGCGGGGAGTGTTTACAATGAGCAGTTCTTC. It encodes CASSSAGPAGSVYNEQFF.